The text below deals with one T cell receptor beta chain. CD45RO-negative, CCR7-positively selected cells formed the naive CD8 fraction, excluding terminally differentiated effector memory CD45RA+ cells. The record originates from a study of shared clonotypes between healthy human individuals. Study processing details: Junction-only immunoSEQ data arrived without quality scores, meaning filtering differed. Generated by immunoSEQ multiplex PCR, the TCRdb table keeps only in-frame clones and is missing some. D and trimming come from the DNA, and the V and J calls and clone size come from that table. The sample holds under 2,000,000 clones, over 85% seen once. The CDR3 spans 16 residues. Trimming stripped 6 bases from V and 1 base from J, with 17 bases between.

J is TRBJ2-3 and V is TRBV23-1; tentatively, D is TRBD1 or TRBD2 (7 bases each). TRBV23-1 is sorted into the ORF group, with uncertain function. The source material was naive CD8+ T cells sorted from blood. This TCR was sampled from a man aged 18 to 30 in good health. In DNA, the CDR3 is TGCGCCAGCAGCCACCCAGGGGGGGGTTGCACAGATACGCAGTATTTT. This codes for CASSHPGGGCTDTQYF.